This note documents a single T cell receptor beta chain sequence. The antigen remains undetermined. This CDR3 is built from 15 residues. V was pared by 7 bases and J by 0 bases, with 13 bases between. Germline CDR1 reads MNHEY; CDR2 reads SVGAGI. The sample is drawn from a study of cytomegalovirus exposure and HLA in healthy donors. General observations from the study: In an earlier analysis, about 87% or about 30%: the productive usage of most TCR beta V segments. A later analysis found common viral pathogens apparently linked to several of the most significant clusters.

The PCR used 60 Vbeta and 13 Jbeta primers. Some clones are missing from TCRdb's copy, which holds only in-frame ones; the method was immunoSEQ multiplex PCR. The sample's table shows about 91,000 clones. The chain uses TRBV6-5 and TRBJ1-3; a possible D gene is TRBD1 (5 bases). The TCR sequence derives from a woman aged 25 to 39 in good health and CMV-seronegative. The sequencing sample was made of PBMCs. Here the CDR3 reads CASKLWGASGNTIYF. CDR3 in DNA: TGTGCCAGCAAATTGTGGGGCGCCTCTGGAAACACCATATATTTT.